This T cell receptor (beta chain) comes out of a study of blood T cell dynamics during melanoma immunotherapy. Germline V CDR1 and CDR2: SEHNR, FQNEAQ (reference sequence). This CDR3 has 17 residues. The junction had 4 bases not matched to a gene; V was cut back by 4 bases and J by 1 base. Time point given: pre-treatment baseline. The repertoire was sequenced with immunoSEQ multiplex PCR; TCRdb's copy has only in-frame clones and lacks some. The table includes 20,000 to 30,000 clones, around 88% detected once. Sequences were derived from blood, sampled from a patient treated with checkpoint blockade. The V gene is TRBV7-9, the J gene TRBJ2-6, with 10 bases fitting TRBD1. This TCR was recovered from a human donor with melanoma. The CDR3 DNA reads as TGTGCCAGCAGCTCCCGGGACAGGGGTTCTGGGGCCAACGTCCTGACTTTC. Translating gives CASSSRDRGSGANVLTF.